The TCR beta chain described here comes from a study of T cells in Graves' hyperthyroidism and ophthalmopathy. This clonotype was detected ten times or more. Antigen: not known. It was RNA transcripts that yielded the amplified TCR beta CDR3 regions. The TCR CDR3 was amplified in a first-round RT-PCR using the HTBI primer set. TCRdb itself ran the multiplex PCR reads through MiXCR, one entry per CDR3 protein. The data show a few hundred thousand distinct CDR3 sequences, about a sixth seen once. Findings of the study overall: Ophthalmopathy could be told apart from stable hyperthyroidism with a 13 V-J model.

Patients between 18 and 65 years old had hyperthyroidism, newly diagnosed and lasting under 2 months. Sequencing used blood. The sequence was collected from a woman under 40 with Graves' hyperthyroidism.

The CDR3 is CASRPPLSGTGANYGYTF. CDR3 coding DNA: TGCGCCAGCAGACCACCCCTATCCGGGACAGGAGCTAACTATGGCTACACCTTC. The chain has TRBV5-1 and TRBJ1-2, with 8 bases lining up with TRBD1. CDR1 is SGHRS and CDR2 is YFSETQ in the germline V gene. The CDR3 has 18 amino acids. V lost 5 bases to trimming and J lost 0 bases; unmatched junction nucleotides: 15.